This T cell receptor (beta chain) originates from a study of Graves' ophthalmopathy and Graves' hyperthyroidism. The authors amplified TCR beta CDR3 regions from RNA transcripts. HTBI primers were used in a first-round RT-PCR, which preceded a second-round multiplex PCR. MiXCR was run by TCRdb on the multiplex PCR reads, yielding one entry per CDR3 protein. The sample gives about 700,000 distinct CDR3 sequences, 35% to 50% of which show up once; 44% is in the top ten. V gave up 2 bases and J gave up 9 bases, with 7 bases separating them. This CDR3 is built from 12 residues. The germline V gene encodes CDR1 LGHNA and CDR2 YSLEER.

The clonotype comes from an adult man with Graves' ophthalmopathy. The V and J genes are TRBV4-3 and TRBJ2-2; D is possibly TRBD1 (6 bases). The sequencing input was peripheral blood. CDR3 DNA: TGCGCCAGCAGCCAACGGGACAGGGAGCTGTTTTTT. Its translation is CASSQRDRELFF.